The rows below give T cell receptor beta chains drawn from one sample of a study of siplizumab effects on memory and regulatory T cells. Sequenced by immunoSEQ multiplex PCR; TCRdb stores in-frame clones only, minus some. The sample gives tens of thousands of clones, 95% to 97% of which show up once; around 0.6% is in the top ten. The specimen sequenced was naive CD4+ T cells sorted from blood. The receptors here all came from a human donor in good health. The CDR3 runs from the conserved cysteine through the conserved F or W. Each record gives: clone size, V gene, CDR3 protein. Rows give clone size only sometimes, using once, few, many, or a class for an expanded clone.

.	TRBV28	CASSFIAGSYEQYF
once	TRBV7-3	CASSLVVGHYEQYF
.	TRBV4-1	CASSQRGPLFTEAFF
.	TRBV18	CASSPLGGEGEQYF
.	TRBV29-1	CSVRPGQGNNEQFF
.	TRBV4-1	CASSQVGAGGGGPKNIQYF
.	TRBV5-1	CASSLDSWTLTSYEQYF
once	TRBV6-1	CASSEQGASGELFF
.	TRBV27	CASSFTRRVNTGELFF
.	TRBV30	CAWTPGGRGYTF
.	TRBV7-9	CASSSDRGSYEQYF
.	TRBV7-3	CASSLGLAGEETQYF
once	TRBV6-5	CASKEGMDRETQYF
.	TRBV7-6	CASSATGSRGPEAFF
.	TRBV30	CAWTGQGAGETQYF
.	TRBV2	CATAGRTYEQYF
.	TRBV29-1	CSVEKQGGTEAFF
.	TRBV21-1	CASSKALGKAGWWTQYF
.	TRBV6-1	CASSSNYYEQYF
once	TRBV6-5	CASSRDSETQYF
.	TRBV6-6	CASSYSRGDQPQHF
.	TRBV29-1	CSVRNVGDSNSPLHF
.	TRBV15	CATSRDLIGNAADTQYF
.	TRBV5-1	CASSRRTGENTEAFF
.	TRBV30	CAWSVRRKNIQYF
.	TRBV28	CASSSGSSYEQYF
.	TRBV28	CASSGGTSGRNTYNEQFF
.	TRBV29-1	CSVEVTEAFF
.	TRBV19	CASSGGPAYLNTEAFF
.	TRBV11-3	CASSLTRNTIYF
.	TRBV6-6	CASSQQTGTGGVEQYF
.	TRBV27	CASSLRPGQGIYYNEQFF
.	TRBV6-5	CASSSRDREVRETQYF
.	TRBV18	CASSPRQADLGTGELFF
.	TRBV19	CASSIGRSSGANVLTF
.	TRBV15	CATSRDNQGSETQYF
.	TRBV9	CASSVDRWKTSTDTQYF
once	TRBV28	CASSYISGANVLTF
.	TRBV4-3	CASSQLSGLSTYEQYF
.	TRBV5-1	CASSLERAGVSGELFF
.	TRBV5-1	CASSLGTGSYSNQPQHF
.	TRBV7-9	CASSKDRGRTEAFF
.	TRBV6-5	CASKGQNGPYEQYF
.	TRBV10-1	CASSAASGRVVDTQYF
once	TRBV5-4	CASSPKTGSTEAFF
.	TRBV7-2	CASSLASAGGNEQFF